The source of this TCR beta chain is a study of CD8+ T cells in alopecia areata. Study-wide context: Oral tofacitinib, 5 to 10 mg twice daily, was given in an open-label trial. Regarding the study as a whole: Affected scalp, especially in alopecia totalis/universalis, had a higher clonality than normal scalp did.

Concerning this clone itself: No antigen is known for it.

It was cDNA, reverse transcribed from extracted RNA, that served as the sequencing template. Generated by immunoSEQ multiplex PCR, the TCRdb table keeps only in-frame clones and is missing some. The table lists over 200,000 clones, approximately 61% of them singletons. Peripheral blood and lesional scalp punch biopsies were taken from alopecia areata patients. The CDR3 runs 14 residues. V shed 3 bases, J shed 3 bases, and the junction held 5 bases outside the gene matches. Germline CDR1 is MGHRA and CDR2 is YSYEKL. The receptor was derived from a human donor with alopecia areata. The sample consisted of CD4+ T cells sorted from blood, taken at week 0. V is TRBV4-1 and J is TRBJ2-7; 7 nucleotides agree with TRBD2. The CDR3 DNA reads as TGCGCCAGCAGCCAGGGAGGGCAGGGCTACGAGCAGTACTTC. Translation: CASSQGGQGYEQYF.